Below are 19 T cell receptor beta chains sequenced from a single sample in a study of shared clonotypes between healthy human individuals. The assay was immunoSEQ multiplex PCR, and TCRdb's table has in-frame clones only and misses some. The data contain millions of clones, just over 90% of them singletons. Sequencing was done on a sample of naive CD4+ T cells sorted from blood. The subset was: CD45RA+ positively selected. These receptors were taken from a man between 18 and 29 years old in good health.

CDR3 sequence: CASSKRQSPGTSMNEQFF. The DNA for the CDR3 is TGTGCCAGCAGCAAAAGACAATCCCCAGGGACTAGCATGAATGAGCAGTTCTTC. V and J are TRBV21-1 and TRBJ2-1; the D segment call TRBD2 is taken from the table without a DNA check. TRBV21-1 corresponds to a pseudogene. This CDR3 has 18 residues.

CDR3 DNA sequence: TGTGCCACCAGACGGGCGGCTCTTAATTCACCCCTCCACTTT. This translates into CATRRAALNSPLHF. The gene calls are TRBV2 and TRBJ1-6, with D unclear. This CDR3 contains 14 residues. Germline V lookup: CDR1 SNHLY, CDR2 FYNNEI. V was pared by 10 bases and J by 6 bases, with 16 bases between.

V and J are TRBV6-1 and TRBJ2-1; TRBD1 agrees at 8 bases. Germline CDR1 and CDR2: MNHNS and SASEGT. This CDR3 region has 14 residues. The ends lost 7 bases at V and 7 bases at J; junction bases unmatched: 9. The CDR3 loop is CASNSDRGFNEQFF. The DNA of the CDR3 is TGTGCCAGCAACTCCGACAGGGGATTTAATGAGCAGTTCTTC.

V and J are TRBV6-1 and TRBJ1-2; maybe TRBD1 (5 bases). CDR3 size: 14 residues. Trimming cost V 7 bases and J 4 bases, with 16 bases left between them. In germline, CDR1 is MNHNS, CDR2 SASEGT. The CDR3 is CASTGTPLIYGYTF. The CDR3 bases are TGTGCCAGCACAGGGACTCCTCTAATCTATGGCTACACCTTC.

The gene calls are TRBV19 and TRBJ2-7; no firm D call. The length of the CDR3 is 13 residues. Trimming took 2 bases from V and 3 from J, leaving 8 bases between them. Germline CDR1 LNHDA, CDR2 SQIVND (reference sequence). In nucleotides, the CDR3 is TGTGCCAGTAGTATAAGTAGGATCTACGAGCAGTACTTC. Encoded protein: CASSISRIYEQYF.

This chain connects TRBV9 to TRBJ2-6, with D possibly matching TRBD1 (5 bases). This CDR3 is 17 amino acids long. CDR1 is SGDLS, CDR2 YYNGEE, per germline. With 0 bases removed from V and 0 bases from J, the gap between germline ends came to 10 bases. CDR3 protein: CASSVDGHHSGANVLTF. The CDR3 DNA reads TGTGCCAGCAGCGTAGATGGACACCACTCTGGGGCCAACGTCCTGACTTTC.

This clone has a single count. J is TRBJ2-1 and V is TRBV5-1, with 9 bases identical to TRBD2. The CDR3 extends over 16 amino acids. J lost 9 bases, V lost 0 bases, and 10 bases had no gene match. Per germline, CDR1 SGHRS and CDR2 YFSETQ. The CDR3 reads CASSLGPSGVSGEQFF. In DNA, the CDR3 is TGCGCCAGCAGCTTGGGCCCTAGCGGGGTATCGGGTGAGCAGTTCTTC.

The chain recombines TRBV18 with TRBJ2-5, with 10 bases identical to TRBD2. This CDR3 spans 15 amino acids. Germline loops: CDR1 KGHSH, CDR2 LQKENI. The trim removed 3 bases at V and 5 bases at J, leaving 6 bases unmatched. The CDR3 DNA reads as TGTGCCAGCTCACCGAGAGCGGGAGGGACCGAGACCCAGTACTTC. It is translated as CASSPRAGGTETQYF.

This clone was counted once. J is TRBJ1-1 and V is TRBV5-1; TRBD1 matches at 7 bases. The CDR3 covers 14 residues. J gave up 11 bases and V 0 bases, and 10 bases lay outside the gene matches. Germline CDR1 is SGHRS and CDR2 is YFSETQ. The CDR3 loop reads CASSLGQGGEYAFF. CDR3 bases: TGCGCCAGCAGCTTGGGACAGGGTGGAGAGTACGCTTTCTTT.

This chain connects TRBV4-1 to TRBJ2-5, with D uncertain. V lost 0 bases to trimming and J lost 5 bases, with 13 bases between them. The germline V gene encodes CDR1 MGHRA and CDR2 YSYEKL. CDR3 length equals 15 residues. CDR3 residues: CASSQDQKAWETQYF. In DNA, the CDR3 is TGCGCCAGCAGCCAAGATCAGAAAGCGTGGGAGACCCAGTACTTC.

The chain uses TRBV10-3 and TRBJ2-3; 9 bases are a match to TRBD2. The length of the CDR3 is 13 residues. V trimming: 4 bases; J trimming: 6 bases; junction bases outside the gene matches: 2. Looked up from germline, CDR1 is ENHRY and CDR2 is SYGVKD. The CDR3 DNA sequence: TGTGCCATCAGTGGCGGGGGGGCCGATACGCAGTATTTT. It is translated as CAISGGGADTQYF.

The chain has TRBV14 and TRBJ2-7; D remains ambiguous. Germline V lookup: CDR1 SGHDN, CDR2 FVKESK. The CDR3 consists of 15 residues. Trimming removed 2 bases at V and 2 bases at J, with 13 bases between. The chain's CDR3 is CASSQLGGPTYEQYF. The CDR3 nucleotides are TGTGCCAGCAGCCAATTGGGCGGCCCTACCTACGAGCAGTACTTC. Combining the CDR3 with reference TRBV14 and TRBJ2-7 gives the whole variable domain EAGVTQFPSHSVIEKGQTVTLRCDPISGHDNLYWYRRVMGKEIKFLLHFVKESKQDESGMPNNRFLAERTGGTYSTLKVQPAELEDSGVYFCASSQLGGPTYEQYFGPGTRLTVT.

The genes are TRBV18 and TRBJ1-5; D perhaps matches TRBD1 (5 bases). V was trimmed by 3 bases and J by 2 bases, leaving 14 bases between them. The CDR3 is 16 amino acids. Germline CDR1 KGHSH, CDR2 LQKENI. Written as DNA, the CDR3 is TGTGCCAGCTCACCGACAGCTACCCTGGGCAATCAGCCCCAGCATTTT. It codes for CASSPTATLGNQPQHF.

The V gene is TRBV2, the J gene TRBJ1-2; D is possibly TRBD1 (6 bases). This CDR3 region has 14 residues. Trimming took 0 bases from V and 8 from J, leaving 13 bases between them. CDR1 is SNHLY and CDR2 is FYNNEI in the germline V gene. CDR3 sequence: CASSEATRGDGYTF. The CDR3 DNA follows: TGTGCCAGCAGTGAAGCCACCAGGGGTGACGGCTACACCTTC.

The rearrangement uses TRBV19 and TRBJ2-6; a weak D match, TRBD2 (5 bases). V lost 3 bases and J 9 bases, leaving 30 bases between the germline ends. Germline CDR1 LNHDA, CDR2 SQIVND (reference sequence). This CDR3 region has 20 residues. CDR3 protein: CASSMPPRQASLTRVNVLTF. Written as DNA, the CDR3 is TGTGCCAGTAGTATGCCCCCCCGGCAGGCATCCCTCACTAGGGTCAACGTCCTGACTTTC.

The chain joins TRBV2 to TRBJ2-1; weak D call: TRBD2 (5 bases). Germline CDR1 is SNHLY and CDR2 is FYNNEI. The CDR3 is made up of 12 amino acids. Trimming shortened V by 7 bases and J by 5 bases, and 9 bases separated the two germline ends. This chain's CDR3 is CASTGLHNEQFF. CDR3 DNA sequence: TGTGCCAGCACTGGACTTCACAATGAGCAGTTCTTC.

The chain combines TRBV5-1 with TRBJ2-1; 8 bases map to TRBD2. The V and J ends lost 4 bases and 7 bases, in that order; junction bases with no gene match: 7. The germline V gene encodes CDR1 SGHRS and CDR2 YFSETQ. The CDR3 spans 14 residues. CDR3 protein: CASSPRLATNEQFF. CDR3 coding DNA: TGCGCCAGCAGCCCTCGACTAGCGACAAATGAGCAGTTCTTC.

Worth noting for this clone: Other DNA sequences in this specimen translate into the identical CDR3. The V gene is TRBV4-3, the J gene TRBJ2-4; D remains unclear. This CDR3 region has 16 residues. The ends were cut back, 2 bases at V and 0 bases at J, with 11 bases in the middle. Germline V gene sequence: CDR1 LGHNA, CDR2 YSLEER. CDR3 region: CASSQTLSLAKNIQYF. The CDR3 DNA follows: TGCGCCAGCAGCCAAACCTTATCCTTAGCCAAAAACATTCAGTACTTC.

CDR3 region: CASGTGQGGYNEQFF. In DNA, the CDR3 is TGTGCTAGTGGAACCGGACAGGGAGGATACAATGAGCAGTTCTTC. The chain carries TRBV12-5 and TRBJ2-1, with TRBD1 identical over 8 bases. The V segment lost 6 bases and the J segment 4 bases; nucleotides outside the gene matches: 8. CDR1 and CDR2 (germline): LGHNT, FRNRAP. This CDR3 region has 15 residues.